This note documents a single TCR beta chain sequence. This clone showed up just a few times. Its cognate antigen has yet to be identified. Base-call qualities are not available, and no considerably larger clone is one nucleotide away. Reading the germline V gene (reference sequence) gives CDR1 SEHNR and CDR2 FQNEAQ. Counted from cysteine to phenylalanine, this CDR3 has 13 amino acids. The read is trimmed to its CDR3 DNA, 39 bases read in frame from base 1. The junction shows trimming of 2 bases on V and 3 bases on J, and the gene matches do not reach 1 base of it. TCRbeta CDR3 regions were amplified from genomic DNA by means of the immunoSEQ Assay, a bias-controlled multiplex PCR. Processing in the source paper ran as follows. Nucleated cell counts per sample were estimated from amplification of reference gene primers within the assay. Sequence reads were collapsed and filtered to measure the absolute abundance of every unique TCRbeta CDR3 rearrangement. For each sample, productive Simpson clonality was calculated as the square root of Simpson's diversity index over productive rearrangements. As stored in TCRdb, this immuneACCESS dataset retains in-frame rearrangements with V and J assigned. A fraction of the clones does not appear; measured against another copy, unresolved V genes explain less than half of the discrepancy, and the remainder lacks a known reason. V and J calls and clone size are copied from that table; D and trimming were computed from the DNA. The sample includes roughly 380,000 clones, with around nine tenths observed a single time. Clones ranked in the top ten supply over 1% of the sample.

The data originate from a study of blood T cell repertoires in COVID-19 (dated by TCRdb to 2018 to 2021). Broadly, across the study: Samples from collaborators originated in the United States, Italy and Spain and spanned both the acute and convalescent phases of COVID-19. The samples were drawn from the first 160 participants of the ongoing ImmuneRACE study and from 1,254 subjects provided by 6 global collaborators. The repertoires were released in a freely available public database intended as a resource for research on the immune response to SARS-CoV-2. The prospective study material was composed of cDNA or gDNA derived from T cells, B-cell-depleted T cells, or PBMCs. The dataset comprised deeply sampled blood TCRbeta repertoires from subjects exposed to, actively infected with, or recovered from COVID-19. Where HLA class I and class II types were available, the types were taken from metadata supplied by the sample provider, not from assay-based typing. A de-identified subject ID, COVID-19 status, age in years and sex were almost always included in the sample metadata. General findings and caveats noted by the study authors: Clinical and demographic metadata were provided uncurated, with the amount varying by source and participant.

Enrolling through a virtual design, the prospective study's participants ranged in age from about 18 to 100 years and lived across about two dozen United States geographic areas. In the prospective study, participants were assigned to cohorts based on the clinical history participants reported in a screening survey and a study questionnaire. Exposed participants had been in contact, within 2 weeks of entering the study, with a person who had a PCR-confirmed or clinician-diagnosed case of COVID-19. In the prospective study, whole blood, serum and a nasopharyngeal or oropharyngeal swab were collected from each participant by mobile phlebotomists. Over an approximately two-month period, participants in the prospective study had the option of providing additional blood draws and questionnaires. Before DNA extraction, prospective study blood samples were shipped either frozen or at room temperature.

In this chain, TRBV7-9 is recombined with TRBJ2-7; 7 bases in the junction line up with TRBD1. The receptor was isolated from a young woman who had been exposed to COVID-19. Sequencing input: PBMCs or T cells enriched from blood (not recorded which). Here the CDR3 is given as CASSLWDSYEQYF. The DNA reads as follows: TGTGCCAGCAGCTTATGGGACAGCTACGAGCAGTACTTC.